This TCR beta chain originates from a study of identical twins (dated by TCRdb to about 2016). Regarding the study in general: To test whether fetal clonotypes persist, this study deep-sequenced TCR alpha and beta repertoires from monozygotic twins, from unrelated adults of various ages, and from cord blood. To rule out contamination, the twin experiments were replicated at different times with different library preparation protocols. The full study reports these points: Fewer insertions were carried by abundant cord blood beta clonotypes, a similar but weaker trend appeared in young adult naive repertoires, and no such trend appeared in memory repertoires. Zero-insertion analyses could be partly confounded by invariant T cells such as MAIT and iNKT, although diverse VJ usage argued against such confounding for most clonotypes. In monozygotic twins, recombination models systematically underestimated out-of-frame TCR alpha sharing, but the models matched the sharing seen between unrelated individuals. Compared with coincidental sharing between unrelated individuals, out-of-frame TCR alpha sequences shared between twins showed an excess of sequences with low generation probability. Conclusions relied on cross-sectional statistical analysis, since the same donors could not be followed over many years. In beta out-of-frame sequences, excess twin sharing was weaker, because having fewer shared sequences lowered the signal-to-noise ratio.

To prepare the library, 5' RACE was applied. Instrument used: Illumina HiSeq 2000. A universal primer binding site was added through template switching, and the final cDNA carried a unique molecular identifier so that TCR cDNA molecules could be counted accurately. Specific primers in the conserved constant-segment region were used to synthesize first-strand cDNA for the TCR alpha and beta chains. To control for contamination, every cDNA library carried two barcodes: a SMART-Mk sample barcode plus Illumina barcodes. Two successive PCR steps introduced TruSeq adapter sequences along with Illumina sample barcodes. The TCR alpha and beta cDNA libraries were sequenced on the Illumina HiSeq platform using custom primers. Per the authors' processing: MiGEC processed the raw reads to extract unique molecular identifiers, while MiXCR was used to determine the CDR3 positions. Recombination models were inferred per individual with the repgenHMM and IGoR tools using an EM algorithm. The tcR package in R was used for shared clonotype analysis, with sharing normalized by the product of cloneset sizes. To study raw recombination without the effects of thymic and clonal selection, out-of-frame nonproductive sequences were analyzed. TCRdb redid the processing of the public reads, applying fastp at Q25 and MiXCR, and retained in-frame beta chains. Each entry merges the rows of one CDR3 protein and shows their most common DNA and genes. Here the V and J calls rest on TCRdb's processing, not on the authors' analysis. The sample contains some 1,600,000 distinct CDR3 sequences, more than 30% of them found a single time. The top ten clonotypes cover approximately 0.29% of the sample.

All donors were healthy Caucasians. On this clonotype itself: Its antigen is still unknown. Base quality data are lacking; no much larger clone is found one base away.

The CDR3 starts with the cysteine, ends with the phenylalanine, and has 17 residues. Left in the record is the CDR3 DNA by itself, 51 bases read in frame from the first base. For CDR1 and CDR2, the germline V gene lists MGHDK and SYGVNS. Compared with germline, V lacks 2 bases and J lacks 6 bases; bases without a gene match: 10. Recombination joined TRBV25-1 with TRBJ2-1; TRBD2 agrees with 10 junctional bases. Sequencing used cord blood. The clonotype was recovered from a newborn girl in good health. CDR3 protein: CASSERSSGRSANEQFF. The nucleotides are TGTGCCAGCAGTGAAAGAAGTAGCGGGAGGTCCGCCAATGAGCAGTTCTTC. Where the CDR3 stops, the reference TRBV25-1 and TRBJ2-1 genes take over; the full variable domain is EADIYQTPRYLVIGTGKKITLECSQTMGHDKMYWYQQDPGMELHLIHYSYGVNSTEKGDLSSESTVSRIRTEHFPLTLESARPSHTSQYLCASSERSSGRSANEQFFGPGTRLTVL.